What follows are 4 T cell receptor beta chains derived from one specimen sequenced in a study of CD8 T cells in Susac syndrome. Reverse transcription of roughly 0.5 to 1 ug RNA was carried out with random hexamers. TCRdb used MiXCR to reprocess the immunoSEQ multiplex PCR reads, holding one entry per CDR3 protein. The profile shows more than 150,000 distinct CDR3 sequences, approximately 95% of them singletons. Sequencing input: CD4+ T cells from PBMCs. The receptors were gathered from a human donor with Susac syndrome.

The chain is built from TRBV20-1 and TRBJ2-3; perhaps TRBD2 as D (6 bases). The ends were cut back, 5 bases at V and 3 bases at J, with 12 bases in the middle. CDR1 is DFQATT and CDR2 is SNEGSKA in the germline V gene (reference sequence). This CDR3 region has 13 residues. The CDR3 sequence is CSARESGTDTQYF. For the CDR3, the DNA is TGCAGTGCTCGGGAGTCGGGGACAGATACGCAGTATTTT.

CDR3 in amino acids: CASSRRQGIDSPLHF. The CDR3 coding sequence is TGTGCCAGCAGCCGTCGACAGGGTATAGATTCACCCCTCCACTTT. The chain carries TRBV3-1 and TRBJ1-6, with 7 bases matching TRBD1. Germline CDR1 and CDR2: LGHDT and YNNKEL (reference sequence). CDR3 length: 15 residues. The trim removed 4 bases at V and 8 bases at J, leaving 8 bases unmatched.

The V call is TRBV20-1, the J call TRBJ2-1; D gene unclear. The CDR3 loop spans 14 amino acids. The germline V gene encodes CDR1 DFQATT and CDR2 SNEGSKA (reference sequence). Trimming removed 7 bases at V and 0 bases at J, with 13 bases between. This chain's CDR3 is CSGMAQSSYNEQFF. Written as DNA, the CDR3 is TGCAGTGGCATGGCGCAGAGCTCCTACAATGAGCAGTTCTTC.

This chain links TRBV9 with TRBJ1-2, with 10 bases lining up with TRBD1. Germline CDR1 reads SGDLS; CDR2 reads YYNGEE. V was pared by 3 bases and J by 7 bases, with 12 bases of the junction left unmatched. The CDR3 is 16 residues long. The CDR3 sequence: CASSEGTGVPQVGYTF. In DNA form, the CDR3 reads TGTGCCAGCAGCGAGGGGACAGGGGTCCCACAAGTTGGCTACACCTTC.